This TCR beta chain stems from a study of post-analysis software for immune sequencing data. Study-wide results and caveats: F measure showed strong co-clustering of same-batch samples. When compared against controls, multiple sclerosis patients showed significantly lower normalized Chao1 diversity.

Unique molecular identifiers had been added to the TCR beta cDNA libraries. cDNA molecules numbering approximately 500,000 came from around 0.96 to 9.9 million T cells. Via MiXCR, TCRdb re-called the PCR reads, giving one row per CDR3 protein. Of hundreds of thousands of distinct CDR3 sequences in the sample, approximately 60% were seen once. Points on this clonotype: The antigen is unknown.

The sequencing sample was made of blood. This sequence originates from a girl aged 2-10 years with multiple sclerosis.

CDR3: CSVALRQGLSYEQYF. The CDR3 region has the DNA TGCAGCGTTGCGTTGAGACAGGGCCTCTCCTACGAGCAGTACTTC. The J gene is TRBJ2-4, the V gene TRBV29-1; 7 nucleotides align to TRBD1. Judging by the DNA end, TRBJ2-7 fits better; the J call may be wrong. From germline, CDR1 is SQVTM and CDR2 ANQGSEA. The CDR3 spans 15 residues.